The T cell receptor (beta chain) under discussion was sequenced for a study of cytomegalovirus exposure and HLA in healthy donors. Looking at the study overall: Out of 170 million or so T cells, an earlier analysis found over 90 million unique TCR beta sequences in total.

Study findings and constraints: Reportedly, a later analysis found an Asian-associated ancestry cluster had fewer N-insertions than the roughly 670-donor mean. A link between a missense DCLRE1C variant and TCR beta V- and J-gene trimming emerged from a later analysis.

On this clone: What it binds is unknown.

It was with 60 Vbeta and 13 Jbeta primers that the PCR ran. Measured with immunoSEQ multiplex PCR; TCRdb has only the in-frame clones, and not every one. In the table there are 150,000 to 200,000 clones, 70% to 80% of which are singletons. Though nominally healthy at sampling, donors likely had unrecorded immune exposures. Sequencing was performed on PBMCs. The clonotype originates from a woman aged 45-60 years in good health and CMV-seronegative.

The CDR3 sequence: CASSSGQEAYGYTF. CDR3 coding DNA: TGTGCCAGCTCATCGGGACAGGAGGCCTATGGCTACACCTTC. This chain links TRBV18 with TRBJ1-2, with TRBD1 matching 8 bases. This CDR3 region has 14 residues. V dropped 5 bases and J dropped 4; count of bases not matched to a gene: 6. Germline V CDR1 and CDR2: KGHSH, LQKENI.